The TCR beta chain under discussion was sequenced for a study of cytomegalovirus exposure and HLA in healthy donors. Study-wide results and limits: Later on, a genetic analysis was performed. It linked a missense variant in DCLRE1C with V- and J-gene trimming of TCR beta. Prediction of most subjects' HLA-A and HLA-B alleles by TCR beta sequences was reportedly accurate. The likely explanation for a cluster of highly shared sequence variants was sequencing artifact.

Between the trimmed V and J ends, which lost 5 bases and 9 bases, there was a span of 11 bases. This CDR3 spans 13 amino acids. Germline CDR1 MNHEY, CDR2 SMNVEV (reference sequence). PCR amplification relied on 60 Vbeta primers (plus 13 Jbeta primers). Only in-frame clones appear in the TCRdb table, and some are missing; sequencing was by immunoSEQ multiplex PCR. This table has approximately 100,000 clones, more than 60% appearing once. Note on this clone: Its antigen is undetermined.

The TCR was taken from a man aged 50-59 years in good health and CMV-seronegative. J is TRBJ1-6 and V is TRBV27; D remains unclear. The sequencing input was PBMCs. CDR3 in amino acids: CASSPLTTSPLHF. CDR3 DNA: TGTGCCAGCAGTCCCCTGACAACTTCACCCCTCCACTTT.